This TCR beta chain was identified in a study of STAT5B mutations in CD4+ large granular lymphocyte leukemia. The study, taken as a whole, reports: CD4-sorted patient repertoires seemed more clonal than healthy CD4+ repertoires. No patients shared main leukemic clonotypes, though roughly 27% appeared at low frequency elsewhere.

Assay: immunoSEQ multiplex PCR; the TCRdb copy retains only in-frame clones and omits some. Seen here are 20,000 or so clones, 60% to 85% observed once, and the top ten hold under 0.5%. In regard to this clone: Its matching antigen is unknown.

This receptor was identified in a human donor in good health. The sequenced material came from CD4+ T cells from blood buffy coats.

The CDR3 DNA reads as TGTGCCAGCCTCGATAGTCCCGGGGGTCCTTCCTACAATGAGCAGTTCTTC. It yields the protein CASLDSPGGPSYNEQFF. The chain carries TRBV7-2 and TRBJ2-1, with a tentative D call TRBD2 (6 bases). Germline V gives CDR1 SGHTA, CDR2 FQGNSA. The V end was cut by 8 bases, the J end by 1 base, with 21 bases between. This CDR3 region has 17 residues.